This TCR beta chain was profiled in a study of spatial heterogeneity in lung cancer. In its sample, this clonotype was seen many times. The CDR3 extends over 15 amino acids. Germline CDR1 DFQATT, CDR2 SNEGSKA (reference sequence). J lost 2 bases, V lost 5 bases, and 6 bases had no gene match. Time point in this sample: blood at routine non-recurrence follow-up after resection. Each CDR3 protein gets one entry after TCRdb re-called the 5' RACE reads with MiXCR. In the table there are about 47,000 distinct CDR3 sequences, roughly 10% of which are singletons. This clonotype was sampled from a male donor with early-stage non-small cell lung cancer. The sample in question was PBMCs, obtained at follow-up. The chain is built from TRBV20-1 and TRBJ2-5, with 12 bases aligning to TRBD2. DNA for the CDR3: TGCAGTGCTTTTCCCACTAGCGGGAGGCAAGAGACCCAGTACTTC. Its translation is CSAFPTSGRQETQYF.